One sample yielded the 32 T cell receptor beta chains listed below, sequenced in a study of T cells in Graves' hyperthyroidism and ophthalmopathy. From RNA transcripts, TCR beta CDR3 regions were amplified. Researchers ran a first-round RT-PCR on the TCR CDR3 using the HTBI primer set. TCRdb reprocessed the multiplex PCR reads with MiXCR, giving one entry per CDR3 protein. The sample contains 37,000 or so distinct CDR3 sequences, about 50% of which appear only once. Input material: blood. Receptor source: a man aged 35 to 55 with Graves' ophthalmopathy.

The V and J genes are TRBV20-1 and TRBJ2-6; 8 nucleotides line up with TRBD1. Looked up from germline, CDR1 is DFQATT and CDR2 is SNEGSKA (reference sequence). Trimming took 1 base from V and 2 from J; bases not matched to a gene: 7. The CDR3 contains 17 residues. The CDR3 nucleotides read TGCAGTGCTAGAGGGACAGGGAGATTTGCTGGGGCCAACGTCCTGACTTTC. This gives the protein CSARGTGRFAGANVLTF.

The rearrangement uses TRBV20-1 and TRBJ1-3, with D maybe TRBD1 (5 bases). The CDR3 covers 13 residues. The V end lost 2 bases, the J end lost 0 bases, and 5 bases lay between the germline ends. Germline V gene data show CDR1 as DFQATT and CDR2 as SNEGSKA (reference sequence). The CDR3 protein is CSARQGSGNTIYF. The CDR3 DNA is TGCAGTGCTAGACAGGGCTCTGGAAACACCATATATTTT.

As regards this clonotype: This may stem from a read error, because a much larger clone lies one nucleotide away. J is TRBJ2-4 and V is TRBV6-1; a possible D gene is TRBD2 (6 bases). From germline, CDR1 is MNHNS and CDR2 SASEGT. There are 17 residues in the CDR3. CDR3 DNA sequence: TGTGCCAGCACCGAAATGGGGGTCAAGAGGACTAAAAACACTCAGTACTTC. Translated: CASTEMGVKRTKNTQYF.

The chain uses TRBV20-1 and TRBJ2-7, with 9 bases matching TRBD2. Germline V gene data show CDR1 as DFQATT and CDR2 as SNEGSKA (reference sequence). The V gene end was trimmed by 5 bases and the J gene end by 6 bases; junction bases not matched to a gene: 11. This CDR3 is built from 14 residues. CDR3 amino acids: CSAGVAGVGCEQYF. In DNA, the CDR3 is TGCAGTGCTGGAGTAGCGGGAGTAGGTTGCGAGCAGTACTTC.

This chain joins TRBV25-1 and TRBJ2-1; 7 bases line up with TRBD2. The CDR3 has 15 amino acids. The junction had 12 bases not matched to a gene; V was cut back by 5 bases and J by 8 bases. In germline, CDR1 is MGHDK, CDR2 SYGVNS. CDR3 sequence reads: CASSMMRELGDEQFF. The DNA of the CDR3 is TGTGCCAGCAGTATGATGCGGGAGCTTGGGGATGAGCAGTTCTTC.

This clonotype appeared many times. This rearrangement joins TRBV5-6 to TRBJ2-5; TRBD2 is a possible D gene (5 bases). The CDR3 loop spans 14 amino acids. Germline CDR1 SGHDT, CDR2 YYEEEE. V was pared by 3 bases and J by 0 bases, with 9 bases between. CDR3 nucleotides: TGTGCCAGCAGCTGGACTGTGTACCAAGAGACCCAGTACTTC. This translates into CASSWTVYQETQYF.

A word on this clonotype: The junction shows a germline mismatch at one end, possibly a read error. This chain uses TRBV24-1 with TRBJ2-7; perhaps TRBD2 as D (6 bases). CDR1 is KGHDR, CDR2 SFDVKD, per germline. This CDR3 has 14 amino acids. The CDR3 loop reads CATSDPPRGHEQHF. The DNA for the CDR3 is TGTGCCACCAGTGACCCGCCGCGGGGCCACGAGCAGCACTTC.

This clonotype was counted between two and nine times. The chain combines TRBV7-3 with TRBJ2-1; TRBD2 might be the D (6 bases). Germline CDR1 reads SGHTA; CDR2 reads FQGTGA. The CDR3 loop spans 15 amino acids. The ends were cut back, 5 bases at V and 0 bases at J, with 11 bases in the middle. The CDR3 reads CASSGGGSSYNEQFF. In nucleotides, the CDR3 is TGTGCCAGCAGCGGCGGAGGGAGCTCCTACAATGAGCAGTTCTTC.

This chain connects TRBV7-3 to TRBJ2-7, with TRBD2 matching 9 bases. The CDR3 extends over 15 amino acids. Germline CDR1 is SGHTA and CDR2 is FQGTGA. V shed 6 bases and J 7 bases; nucleotides not matched to a gene: 13. The CDR3 coding sequence is TGTGCCAGCAGGGATGCGGGGGGGGGGGGGGGTGAGCAGTACTTC. Amino acids: CASRDAGGGGGEQYF.

The chain employs TRBV2 and TRBJ2-5; 7 bases agree with TRBD2. Germline-derived CDR1 and CDR2 are SNHLY and FYNNEI. The CDR3 extends over 14 amino acids. V dropped 5 bases and J dropped 3; count of bases not matched to a gene: 6. As DNA, the CDR3 is TGTGCCAGCAGTCCGGGACTACTAGAAGAGACCCAGTACTTC. Translation gives CASSPGLLEETQYF.

The rearrangement links TRBV20-1 to TRBJ2-1, with TRBD2 matching over 8 bases. Germline values: CDR1 DFQATT, CDR2 SNEGSKA (reference sequence). Unmatched junction bases numbered 8, after V lost 3 bases and J lost 4 bases. This CDR3 is built from 15 residues. The CDR3 nucleotides are TGCAGTGCTAGCGATGTCGGGAGGGAGTACAATGAGCAGTTCTTC. Translation gives CSASDVGREYNEQFF.

The chain carries TRBV7-9 and TRBJ2-7, with 11 positions matching TRBD1. The CDR3 spans 15 residues. Trimming cost V 5 bases and J 5 bases; bases outside gene matches: 8. Germline V gives CDR1 SEHNR, CDR2 FQNEAQ (reference sequence). The CDR3 sequence: CASSPRDRGEDEQYF. The CDR3 DNA reads as TGTGCCAGCAGCCCCCGGGACAGGGGGGAGGACGAGCAGTACTTC.

The chain combines TRBV24-1 with TRBJ1-5; D not certain. Between the trimmed V and J ends, which lost 7 bases and 14 bases, there was a span of 17 bases. This CDR3 comprises 12 residues. The germline gives CDR1 KGHDR, CDR2 SFDVKD. The CDR3 loop reads CATRDPGSYEHF. CDR3 DNA sequence: TGTGCCACCAGAGACCCAGGCAGCTACGAGCATTTT.

Regarding this clonotype: Lacking the conserved final phenylalanine or tryptophan, this CDR3 likely reflects a read error. The chain couples TRBV7-9 to TRBJ1-1; D is possibly TRBD1 (6 bases). This CDR3 region has 18 residues. The germline CDR1 and CDR2 sequences are SEHNR and FQNEAQ (reference sequence). The CDR3 bases are TGTGCCAGCAGCCTCGCAGGGGACTTCGGACGGTCGAACACTGGAGCTTTCGTT. Amino acids: CASSLAGDFGRSNTGAFV.

V usage is TRBV5-1 and J usage is TRBJ1-4, with D perhaps matching TRBD1 (6 bases). The germline V gene encodes CDR1 SGHRS and CDR2 YFSETQ. The CDR3 consists of 15 residues. Here the CDR3 DNA reads TGCACCGGCAGCGCCGAACAGGGAGTGGGGGAAAAACTGTTTTTT. The encoded protein is CTGSAEQGVGEKLFF.

The rearrangement links TRBV20-1 to TRBJ2-1, with D possibly called TRBD1 or TRBD2 (5 bases each). Germline CDR1 reads DFQATT; CDR2 reads SNEGSKA (reference sequence). This CDR3 has 14 residues. V shed 6 bases and J shed 8 bases, with 20 bases lying between them. This CDR3 is CSATRDGRGYEQFF. CDR3 coding DNA: TGCAGTGCCACCCGGGACGGTCGGGGCTATGAGCAGTTCTTC.

This clonotype appeared many times. The chain is built from TRBV15 and TRBJ2-2, with TRBD1 as a possible D gene (6 bases). Trimming shortened V by 4 bases and J by 2 bases, and 14 bases separated the two germline ends. Germline V CDR1 and CDR2: LNHNV, YYDKDF (reference sequence). There are 16 residues in the CDR3. CDR3 loop: CATSTRRGYNTGELFF. CDR3 coding DNA: TGTGCCACCAGCACCCGCAGGGGATATAACACCGGGGAGCTGTTTTTT.

A remark on this clonotype: Because it lacks the conserved phenylalanine or tryptophan at the end, this CDR3 is likely a read error. Because the CDR3's place on the DNA is in doubt, the DNA is left out and the CDR3 is given as listed by TCRdb. The V call is TRBV4-1, the J call TRBJ2-2; the DNA was not used to check the table's D call, TRBD1. Germline V gene lookup returns CDR1 MGHRA and CDR2 YSYEKL. The CDR3 totals 14 residues, both ends included. The CDR3 loop reads CASSLGQGAGELVL.

The J gene is TRBJ1-4, the V gene TRBV5-1; D gene uncertain. From germline, CDR1 is SGHRS and CDR2 YFSETQ. The length of the CDR3 is 15 residues. V dropped 3 bases and J dropped 2 bases, with 11 bases sitting between them. CDR3: CASSSHPGTNEKLFF. The CDR3 DNA is TGCGCCAGCAGCTCTCACCCCGGGACTAATGAAAAACTGTTTTTT.

V and J are TRBV7-2 and TRBJ2-5; possible D gene TRBD2, 5 bases. The germline V gene has CDR1 SGHTA and CDR2 FQGNSA. Trimming shortened V by 5 bases and J by 2 bases, and 15 bases separated the two germline ends. CDR3 size: 15 residues. DNA of the CDR3: TGTGCCAGCAGCCAAGAGGGAAATCGACAAGAGACCCAGTACTTC. Its protein product is CASSQEGNRQETQYF. Full variable domain (outside the CDR3, taken from reference TRBV7-2 and TRBJ2-5): GAGVSQSPSNKVTEKGKDVELRCDPISGHTALYWYRQSLGQGLEFLIYFQGNSAPDKSGLPSDRFSAERTGGSVSTLTIQRTQQEDSAVYLCASSQEGNRQETQYFGPGTRLLVL.

This clonotype was observed many times. The rearrangement joins TRBV7-2 to TRBJ2-3; either TRBD1 or TRBD2 may fit D (6 bases each). The CDR3 is 16 residues long. The germline V gene encodes CDR1 SGHTA and CDR2 FQGNSA. Deletions cut 5 bases from V and 1 base from J, with 16 bases between. The CDR3 reads CASSRRGGRGTDTQYF. The DNA of the CDR3 is TGTGCCAGCAGCCGGAGAGGGGGGCGGGGCACAGATACGCAGTATTTT.

This clonotype is judged medium-sized. The CDR3: CASSHGQETYEQYF. The CDR3 bases are TGTGCCAGCAGCCATGGACAGGAAACCTACGAGCAGTACTTC. This chain uses TRBV7-8 with TRBJ2-7, with TRBD1 matching 7 bases. There are 14 residues in the CDR3. CDR1 and CDR2 (germline): SGHVS, FQNEAQ. V gave up 5 bases and J gave up 2 bases; unmatched junction bases: 6.

The gene calls are TRBV24-1 and TRBJ2-1; possibly TRBD2 for D (6 bases). V was shortened by 6 bases and J by 8 bases, with 13 bases between the two germline ends. Looked up from germline, CDR1 is KGHDR and CDR2 is SFDVKD. The CDR3 totals 13 residues. The CDR3, as DNA: TGTGCCACCAGTCTGACTAGTCACCATGAGCAGTTCTTC. Translated, it gives CATSLTSHHEQFF.

Comment on this clonotype: The conserved final phenylalanine or tryptophan is absent from the CDR3, which likely points to a read error. This rearrangement joins TRBV19 to TRBJ1-2; maybe TRBD1 (5 bases). Per the germline V gene, CDR1 is LNHDA and CDR2 is SQIVND (reference sequence). This CDR3 comprises 12 residues. The CDR3 bases are TGTGCCAGCACGACAGCTAACTATGCCTACACCTAC. Translating it yields CASTTANYAYTY.

This clonotype was found many times. This chain links TRBV29-1 with TRBJ1-1; unclear D gene. This CDR3 comprises 14 residues. Germline CDR1 reads SQVTM; CDR2 reads ANQGSEA. Trimming took off 2 bases at V and 7 bases at J, with 17 bases between the two ends. The CDR3 loop is CSVESWGALHEAFF. CDR3 sequence (DNA): TGCAGCGTTGAATCTTGGGGTGCCCTACATGAAGCTTTCTTT.

In its sample, this clonotype was seen a few times. This could be a read error, since a much larger clone is one nucleotide away. Since no conserved phenylalanine or tryptophan closes the CDR3, a read error is the likely cause. This rearrangement joins TRBV3-1 to TRBJ1-1, with D hard to call. Germline CDR1 is LGHDT and CDR2 is YNNKEL (reference sequence). V was cut by 2 bases and J by 4 bases, with 5 bases left in between. This CDR3 comprises 12 residues. CDR3 sequence: CASSQYGTEAFL. In DNA form, the CDR3 reads TGTGCCAGCAGCCAATATGGCACTGAAGCTTTCCTT.

Concerning this clonotype: Compared with germline, one end of the junction differs, possibly owing to a read error. The chain employs TRBV28 and TRBJ1-3; 12 bases are a match to TRBD1. Germline V gene sequence: CDR1 MDHEN, CDR2 SYDVKM. The CDR3 covers 18 residues. The CDR3 region is CACSTRQGTGGPRNTIYF. In DNA, the CDR3 is TGTGCCTGCAGTACAAGACAGGGGACAGGGGGCCCCAGAAACACCATATATTTT.

The rearrangement joins TRBV6-4 to TRBJ2-1; D possibly matches TRBD1 or TRBD2 (6 bases each). This CDR3 has 13 amino acids. Between the trimmed V and J ends, which lost 5 bases and 4 bases, there was a span of 9 bases. CDR1 and CDR2 (germline): MRHNA, SNTAGT. The CDR3 sequence: CASSPGAYNEQFF. As DNA, the CDR3 is TGTGCCAGCAGTCCGGGGGCATACAATGAGCAGTTCTTC.

The rearrangement joins TRBV2 to TRBJ1-1, with D unclear. Germline V gene lookup returns CDR1 SNHLY and CDR2 FYNNEI. Trimming cost V 3 bases and J 6 bases, with 14 bases left between them. CDR3 size: 14 residues. CDR3 nucleotide sequence: TGTGCCAGCAGTGAGGCGGGAGGGTACGCTGAAGCTTTCTTT. This codes for CASSEAGGYAEAFF. Filled out from reference TRBV2 and TRBJ1-1, the complete variable domain reads EPEVTQTPSHQVTQMGQEVILRCVPISNHLYFYWYRQILGQKVEFLVSFYNNEISEKSEIFDDQFSVERPDGSNFTLKIRSTKLEDSAMYFCASSEAGGYAEAFFGQGTRLTVV.

At least ten counts were recorded for this clonotype. CDR3 sequence (DNA): TGTGCCAGCAGTCGGAACCCCGACAGGGGACGAGCCGGGGAGCTGTTTTTT. Protein product: CASSRNPDRGRAGELFF. V gene TRBV6-5 combines with J gene TRBJ2-2; TRBD1 matches at 8 bases. Per the germline V gene, CDR1 is MNHEY and CDR2 is SVGAGI. Trimming took 5 bases from V and 6 from J; bases not matched to a gene: 14. The CDR3 contains 17 residues.

This clonotype occurred many times. This chain uses TRBV28 with TRBJ2-7; D may be TRBD1 or TRBD2 (5 bases each). V dropped 2 bases and J dropped 3 bases, with 14 bases sitting between them. The CDR3 is 15 residues long. CDR1 is MDHEN and CDR2 is SYDVKM in the germline V gene. CDR3 protein: CASSLGTQPLYEQYF. The CDR3 region has the DNA TGTGCCAGCAGTTTAGGGACCCAACCCCTCTACGAGCAGTACTTC.

This clonotype occurred many times. In DNA, the CDR3 is TGTGCCAGCAGCTCCCGGACAGGGGGCACCTACGAGCAGTACTTC. The encoded protein is CASSSRTGGTYEQYF. This chain joins TRBV7-2 and TRBJ2-7; 11 bases align to TRBD1. CDR1 and CDR2 from the germline V gene are SGHTA and FQGNSA. The CDR3 length is 15 residues. The V segment lost 4 bases and the J segment 2 bases; nucleotides outside the gene matches: 4.